These 2 T cell receptor beta chains were sequenced from one sample in a study of blood T cells in healthy people across ages (dated by TCRdb to between 2015 and 2017). Library creation used 5' RACE. The sequencer listed for this sample is Illumina HiSeq 2500. A second PCR of about 7 to 12 cycles was performed with a sample-barcoded 5' primer and a J-beta primer mix. TCRdb applied fastp at Q25 and MiXCR to the public reads, then kept only in-frame beta chains. Identical CDR3 proteins give one entry, which carries the most common genes and DNA. Recorded for this sample are more than 600,000 distinct CDR3 sequences; approximately 25% of them occurred a single time. The top ten clones comprise 8% to 10% of the sample. These same records also appear under a second study, on T cells of mothers and their children.

Sample: blood. All receptors come from a boy between 10 and 17 years old in good health.

This clonotype was observed a few times. This sequence joins TRBV28 and TRBJ2-7, with 8 bases fitting TRBD1. Germline V gives CDR1 MDHEN, CDR2 SYDVKM. This CDR3 comprises 14 residues. Trimming at V came to 8 bases and at J to 1 base, leaving 7 bases not matched to a gene. CDR3: CASLAGQVSYEQYF. The CDR3 bases are TGTGCCAGCCTTGCGGGACAGGTATCCTACGAGCAGTACTTC.

The chain couples TRBV7-3 to TRBJ2-5; D is perhaps TRBD2 (5 bases). The J call may not be correct, given that the DNA end is closer to TRBJ2-7. The CDR3 loop spans 15 amino acids. The germline V gene encodes CDR1 SGHTA and CDR2 FQGTGA. The CDR3 spells CASSLTRTVINEQYF. The CDR3 DNA follows: TGTGCCAGCAGCTTAACAAGGACTGTGATTAACGAGCAGTACTTC.